The 25 T cell receptor beta chains below come from one sample, sequenced in a study of sequential checkpoint blockade in melanoma. The assay was immunoSEQ multiplex PCR, and TCRdb's table has in-frame clones only and misses some. The sample gives about 21,000 clones, 80% to 90% of which show up once; about 9.5% is in the top ten. Indicated treatment: randomized to nivolumab then ipilimumab (arm A) or the reverse (arm B). The sample was CD8+ T cells sorted from blood (inferred from file names), taken from a patient given nivolumab and ipilimumab in sequence. These receptor sequences come from a human donor with melanoma.

V and J are TRBV7-2 and TRBJ2-1, with 14 bases matching TRBD2. Per germline, CDR1 SGHTA and CDR2 FQGNSA. V shed 4 bases and J 10 bases; nucleotides not matched to a gene: 9. The length of the CDR3 is 16 residues. The CDR3 loop reads CASSCLTSGGAREQFF. The CDR3 nucleotides read TGTGCCAGCAGCTGCTTGACTAGCGGGGGGGCACGGGAGCAGTTCTTC.

This clone appeared a single time. The chain employs TRBV4-1 and TRBJ2-5, with TRBD2 matching 12 bases. CDR1 and CDR2 (germline): MGHRA, YSYEKL. V lost 2 bases and J lost 7; bases outside the gene matches: 8. The CDR3 runs to 16 residues. CDR3 protein: CASSQLTSGGGATQYF. The CDR3 DNA reads as TGCGCCAGCAGCCAACTGACTAGCGGGGGAGGGGCGACCCAGTACTTC.

The chain carries TRBV29-1 and TRBJ2-7; TRBD2 matches 7 bases. The junction had 5 bases not matched to a gene; V was cut back by 4 bases and J by 2 bases. Germline assignment: CDR1 SQVTM and CDR2 ANQGSEA. CDR3 length: 13 amino acids. In DNA, the CDR3 is TGCAGCGTTGCCCCGGGGGGTACCTACGAGCAGTACTTC. Its translation: CSVAPGGTYEQYF.

The chain carries TRBV2 and TRBJ2-2; 11 positions agree with TRBD2. The CDR3 covers 13 residues. Germline V lookup: CDR1 SNHLY, CDR2 FYNNEI. V dropped 10 bases and J dropped 7; count of bases not matched to a gene: 5. CDR3 protein: CAILAGGDGELFF. DNA of the CDR3: TGTGCCATTCTAGCGGGGGGCGACGGGGAGCTGTTTTTT.

The V call is TRBV5-5, the J call TRBJ1-5, with D perhaps matching TRBD1 (5 bases). This CDR3 has 15 residues. CDR1 is SGHKS, CDR2 YYEKEE, per germline (reference sequence). V was cut by 6 bases and J by 2 bases, with 15 bases left in between. This chain's CDR3 is CASTWWGEGNQPQHF. The CDR3 DNA is TGTGCCAGCACCTGGTGGGGGGAAGGCAATCAGCCCCAGCATTTT.

The chain couples TRBV7-9 to TRBJ1-2, with TRBD1 identical over 10 bases. V shed 1 base and J 10 bases; nucleotides not matched to a gene: 3. The CDR3 totals 13 residues. Per the germline V gene, CDR1 is SEHNR and CDR2 is FQNEAQ (reference sequence). CDR3 sequence (DNA): TGTGCCAGCAGCTTAGGGGACAGGGGAACCTACACCTTC. This translates into CASSLGDRGTYTF. Full variable domain (remainder filled in from reference TRBV7-9 and TRBJ1-2): DTGVSQNPRHKITKRGQNVTFRCDPISEHNRLYWYRQTLGQGPEFLTYFQNEAQLEKSRLLSDRFSAERPKGSFSTLEIQRTEQGDSAMYLCASSLGDRGTYTFGSGTRLTVV.

The chain recombines TRBV5-4 with TRBJ1-1, with TRBD1 matching over 7 bases. The germline gives CDR1 SGHNT, CDR2 YYREEE (reference sequence). CDR3 length: 14 amino acids. The V gene end was trimmed by 4 bases and the J gene end by 4 bases; junction bases not matched to a gene: 7. In DNA, the CDR3 is TGTGCCAGCAGCCTCAAGGGGGCAGGCACTGAAGCTTTCTTT. It translates to CASSLKGAGTEAFF.

CDR3 in DNA: TGCGCCAGCAGCCTATCCGGTACAGCCTACGAGCAGTACTTC. This codes for CASSLSGTAYEQYF. V gene TRBV4-1 combines with J gene TRBJ2-7; no clear D. Germline values: CDR1 MGHRA, CDR2 YSYEKL. The CDR3 is 14 residues long. Trimming cost V 4 bases and J 2 bases, with 12 bases left between them.

This clone was seen a single time. This rearrangement joins TRBV27 to TRBJ1-2; D call uncertain. Trimming removed 0 bases at V and 2 bases at J, with 10 bases between. CDR3 length: 15 amino acids. Germline CDR1 is MNHEY and CDR2 is SMNVEV (reference sequence). The CDR3 sequence is CASSLSFRGNYGYTF. In DNA, the CDR3 is TGTGCCAGCAGTTTATCGTTCAGAGGGAACTATGGCTACACCTTC.

V and J are TRBV2 and TRBJ2-7; 10 nucleotides match TRBD1. J was trimmed by 1 base and V by 4 bases; bases with no gene match: 13. The CDR3 spans 18 residues. Germline V lookup: CDR1 SNHLY, CDR2 FYNNEI. The CDR3 coding sequence is TGTGCCAGCAGTGGGGTCCCGGGACAGGGGTTTGGTTCCTACGAGCAGTACTTC. It codes for CASSGVPGQGFGSYEQYF.

J is TRBJ2-7 and V is TRBV27; 8 bases line up with TRBD1. This CDR3 is built from 14 residues. Germline V gene data show CDR1 as MNHEY and CDR2 as SMNVEV (reference sequence). The trim removed 4 bases at V and 1 base at J, leaving 3 bases unmatched. CDR3 sequence: CASSSRQGSYEQYF. CDR3 nucleotide sequence: TGTGCCAGCAGTTCTAGACAGGGGTCCTACGAGCAGTACTTC.

V is TRBV7-9 and J is TRBJ2-7; D possibly corresponds to TRBD1 (5 bases). Germline-derived CDR1 and CDR2 are SEHNR and FQNEAQ (reference sequence). The CDR3 totals 13 residues. Trimming removed 1 base at V and 3 bases at J, with 7 bases between. This CDR3 reads CASSLGTGYEQYF. CDR3 in DNA: TGTGCCAGCAGCTTAGGCACAGGCTACGAGCAGTACTTC.

The J gene is TRBJ1-2, the V gene TRBV19; perhaps TRBD1 as D (5 bases). The CDR3 consists of 14 residues. Trimming removed 7 bases from V and 8 bases from J, with 20 bases in between. Germline V gene lookup returns CDR1 LNHDA and CDR2 SQIVND (reference sequence). CDR3: CASTEGGGVRGYTF. Written as DNA, the CDR3 is TGTGCCAGTACCGAAGGTGGGGGGGTGCGGGGCTACACCTTC.

The chain carries TRBV28 and TRBJ2-3; D is ambiguous. CDR3 length: 14 residues. Trimming cost V 5 bases and J 2 bases, with 11 bases left between them. Germline V gene data show CDR1 as MDHEN and CDR2 as SYDVKM. CDR3 sequence (DNA): TGTGCCAGCAGTCGTAGAGTTTTCACAGATACGCAGTATTTT. This gives the protein CASSRRVFTDTQYF.

The gene calls are TRBV2 and TRBJ2-1; 15 bases match TRBD2. This CDR3 spans 18 amino acids. The germline CDR1 and CDR2 sequences are SNHLY and FYNNEI. Trimming cost V 2 bases and J 4 bases; bases outside gene matches: 6. CDR3 coding DNA: TGTGCCAGCAGTGAAAGTTGGACTAGCGGGAGGGAGTACAATGAGCAGTTCTTC. Amino acids: CASSESWTSGREYNEQFF.

The rearrangement joins TRBV9 to TRBJ2-5; 8 bases agree with TRBD2. This CDR3 spans 18 amino acids. Germline V gene sequence: CDR1 SGDLS, CDR2 YYNGEE. The J segment lost 5 bases and the V segment lost 3 bases, leaving 18 bases of the junction unmatched. CDR3 sequence (DNA): TGTGCCAGCAGCGGAGGAATTCGAGCGGGAGTCCCGTACGAGACCCAGTACTTC. Its protein is CASSGGIRAGVPYETQYF.

V gene TRBV5-8 combines with J gene TRBJ2-7; perhaps TRBD1 as D (6 bases). The germline V gene encodes CDR1 SGHTS and CDR2 YDEGEE. This CDR3 contains 14 residues. V was trimmed by 4 bases and J by 0 bases, leaving 11 bases between them. The CDR3: CASSIGDTSYEQYF. CDR3 coding DNA: TGTGCCAGCAGCATCGGGGACACCTCCTACGAGCAGTACTTC. The whole variable domain, remainder taken from reference TRBV5-8 and TRBJ2-7, is EAGVTQSPTHLIKTRGQQATLRCSPISGHTSVYWYQQALGLGLQFLLWYDEGEERNRGNFPPRFSGRQFPNYSSELNVNALELEDSALYLCASSIGDTSYEQYFGPGTRLTVT.

The chain has TRBV27 and TRBJ2-1; no clear D gene. Trimming pared 5 bases from V and 3 bases from J, leaving 11 bases between. Per germline, CDR1 MNHEY and CDR2 SMNVEV (reference sequence). The CDR3 consists of 14 residues. This chain's CDR3 is CASSGFGLYNEQFF. The CDR3 nucleotides are TGTGCCAGCAGTGGCTTTGGGCTCTACAATGAGCAGTTCTTC.

CDR3 DNA: TGTGCCAGCTGGGAGGGATCCTATGGCTACACCTTC. This translates into CASWEGSYGYTF. This chain links TRBV28 with TRBJ1-2; no clear D. CDR1 and CDR2 from the germline V gene are MDHEN and SYDVKM. V was trimmed by 8 bases and J by 4 bases, leaving 11 bases between them. The CDR3 is made up of 12 amino acids.

The chain joins TRBV6-6 to TRBJ2-5, with 10 bases aligning to TRBD1. Germline values: CDR1 MNHNY, CDR2 SVGAGI (reference sequence). The CDR3 has 14 amino acids. J lost 5 bases, V lost 5 bases, and 5 bases had no gene match. CDR3 in amino acids: CASSTGQGHETQYF. CDR3 DNA sequence: TGTGCCAGCAGTACGGGACAGGGGCACGAGACCCAGTACTTC.

The chain has TRBV7-8 and TRBJ2-2; D gene ambiguous. CDR1 is SGHVS and CDR2 is FQNEAQ in the germline V gene. V shed 1 base and J shed 2 bases, with 11 bases lying between them. The CDR3 sequence is 16 residues long. This CDR3 is CASSLDRGSNTGELFF. CDR3 nucleotides: TGTGCCAGCAGCTTAGATCGAGGCAGCAACACCGGGGAGCTGTTTTTT.

The gene calls are TRBV28 and TRBJ2-3, with 7 bases aligning to TRBD2. The CDR3 length is 16 residues. Trimming took 2 bases from V and 4 from J; bases not matched to a gene: 9. CDR1 and CDR2 (germline): MDHEN, SYDVKM. CDR3 in DNA: TGTGCCAGCAGTTTAGGGGTGGGGGAGGGGTCAGATACGCAGTATTTT. This codes for CASSLGVGEGSDTQYF.

The chain's CDR3 is CASSPVDRNTEAFF. CDR3 bases: TGTGCCAGCAGCCCGGTGGACAGGAACACTGAAGCTTTCTTT. V is TRBV5-6 and J is TRBJ1-1; D possibly corresponds to TRBD1 (6 bases). Between the trimmed V and J ends, which lost 4 bases and 1 base, there was a span of 11 bases. Germline V gene sequence: CDR1 SGHDT, CDR2 YYEEEE. CDR3 length: 14 amino acids.

The genes are TRBV18 and TRBJ2-2; TRBD1 matches 10 bases. The CDR3 has 18 amino acids. Germline V gene lookup returns CDR1 KGHSH and CDR2 LQKENI. With V trimmed by 3 bases and J by 5 bases, 12 bases remained unmatched. The CDR3 here is CASSPSRDRGLRTGELFF. The CDR3, as DNA: TGTGCCAGCTCACCTTCCCGGGACAGGGGTTTACGGACCGGGGAGCTGTTTTTT.

This chain connects TRBV7-9 to TRBJ1-2, with 8 bases fitting TRBD1. Trimming cost V 5 bases and J 6 bases; bases outside gene matches: 2. Looked up from germline, CDR1 is SEHNR and CDR2 is FQNEAQ (reference sequence). This CDR3 contains 12 residues. The CDR3 spells CASSQTGDGYTF. CDR3 coding DNA: TGTGCCAGCAGCCAGACAGGGGATGGCTACACCTTC.